The 3 T cell receptor beta chains below all came from one sample that was sequenced in a study of blood T cell repertoires in COVID-19. Only in-frame clones appear in the TCRdb table, and some are missing; sequencing was by immunoSEQ multiplex PCR. The sample comprises 250,000 to 300,000 clones, 80% to 90% of which are singletons, and around 12% rests with the top ten. Input material: peripheral blood. Receptor source: a woman between 70 and 85 years old with COVID-19, enrolled during active disease.

The chain couples TRBV2 to TRBJ2-1; TRBD1 aligns across 9 bases. The V gene end was trimmed by 8 bases and the J gene end by 5 bases; junction bases not matched to a gene: 10. The CDR3 loop spans 15 amino acids. Germline values: CDR1 SNHLY, CDR2 FYNNEI. DNA for the CDR3: TGTGCCAGCCTATACCCCGGGACAGGGAACAATGAGCAGTTCTTC. Its protein is CASLYPGTGNNEQFF.

Of note for this clone: The sample carries other DNA sequences with the same CDR3. This sequence joins TRBV6-6 and TRBJ2-7, with a possible D match to TRBD1 (5 bases). CDR1 is MNHNY, CDR2 SVGAGI, per germline (reference sequence). V lost 5 bases to trimming and J lost 6 bases, with 11 bases between them. The CDR3 length is 12 residues. The CDR3 loop reads CASSPGQGEQYF. The CDR3 DNA reads TGTGCCAGCAGTCCCGGTCAGGGCGAGCAGTACTTC.

This clone was seen a single time. In DNA form, the CDR3 reads TGTGCCAGCAGCTCCCGACTAGCGGGGGACAATGAGCAGTTCTTC. Translating gives CASSSRLAGDNEQFF. The chain combines TRBV5-5 with TRBJ2-1, with 12 bases identical to TRBD2. Trimming at V came to 3 bases and at J to 5 bases, leaving 3 bases not matched to a gene. The CDR3 spans 15 residues. CDR1 SGHKS and CDR2 YYEKEE come from the germline V gene (reference sequence).